This TCR beta chain is from a study of tumor and adjacent non-tumor tissue in lung cancer. The template was RNA from unsorted bulk tissue. The V and J ends lost 4 bases and 5 bases, in that order; junction bases with no gene match: 2. Looked up from germline, CDR1 is WSHSY and CDR2 is SAAADI. This CDR3 region has 14 residues. Concerning this clonotype itself: This may be a read error: a much more frequent sequence differs by one nucleotide.

A modified ARM-PCR protocol with three rounds of nested PCR amplified TCRbeta. TCRdb called the multiplex PCR reads again in MiXCR, with one record for every CDR3 protein. The data contain more than 70,000 distinct CDR3 sequences, about three fifths of them seen just once; the ten biggest clones take up around 16%. The chain joins TRBV10-2 to TRBJ2-1; 10 nucleotides agree with TRBD2. The sequence was obtained from a man between 65 and 85 years old with non-small cell lung cancer. Material for sequencing was lung tumor tissue. In nucleotides, the CDR3 is TGCGCCAGCAGTGCTCTAGCGGGGGACAATGAGCAGTTCTTC. Translated, it gives CASSALAGDNEQFF.